Sequencing of this T cell receptor beta chain was carried out in a study of post-analysis software for immune sequencing data. On the study more broadly: Relapsing-remitting, secondary progressive and progressive-relapsing forms made up the multiple sclerosis disease courses. Study-level results: Batch-mates among the samples co-clustered strongly by F measure.

Turning to this clonotype: Its matching antigen is unknown. An end of the junction does not agree with germline; a read error may underlie this.

cDNA libraries of TCR beta carried unique molecular identifiers. TCRdb independently ran MiXCR on the PCR reads; one entry per CDR3 protein. Of roughly 800,000 distinct CDR3 sequences in the sample, roughly 50% were seen once. The receptor's source is a girl aged 5 to 17 with multiple sclerosis. Sample: blood.

The CDR3 DNA follows: TGCAGTGCTGGAGATCTACAATTGGTCGGCAGGAATGAGCAGTTCTTC. It translates to CSAGDLQLVGRNEQFF. The gene calls are TRBV20-1 and TRBJ2-1; no clear D gene. CDR1 DFQATT and CDR2 SNEGSKA come from the germline V gene (reference sequence). The CDR3 is 16 residues long.